The T cell receptor beta chain described here comes from a study of blood T cell repertoires in COVID-19 (dated by TCRdb to between 2020 and 2021). For context, the study as a whole: Collaborator samples came from the United States, Italy and Spain and covered acute and convalescent phases of COVID-19. Where available, HLA class I and class II types were obtained from metadata supplied by the sample provider rather than from assay-based typing. Nearly every sample came with metadata listing a de-identified subject ID, COVID-19 status, age in years and sex. The samples were drawn from two sources: the first 160 participants of the ongoing ImmuneRACE study, and fewer than 1,500 subjects contributed by 6 global collaborators. Subjects who had been exposed to COVID-19, were actively infected with it, or had recovered from it provided the deeply sampled blood TCRbeta repertoires that made up the dataset. The material from the prospective study consisted of cDNA or gDNA derived from T cells, B-cell-depleted T cells, or PBMCs. The repertoires were released in a freely available public database meant as a resource for research on the immune response to SARS-CoV-2. Results and caveats for the whole study, not just this receptor: How much clinical and demographic metadata was included differed by source and by participant, and the metadata was provided uncurated.

Collaborating institutions collected whole blood in K2EDTA tubes following their own protocols. Collaborator samples were shipped for TCRbeta analysis as frozen whole blood, isolated PBMCs, or DNA extracted from either sample type. A note on this clone: The antigen this receptor binds is unknown. Base qualities are not provided; no much larger clone lies one nucleotide away.

The CDR3 sequence holds 15 residues, the cysteine and phenylalanine included. Only the CDR3 portion is preserved as DNA: 45 bases, with reading frame beginning at the first base. Trimming at the junction amounts to 4 bases on V and 4 bases on J, and the germline ends lie 13 bases apart. CDR1 and CDR2, looked up from the germline V gene, are KGHSH and LQKENI. TCRbeta CDR3 regions were amplified from genomic DNA using the immunoSEQ Assay, a bias-controlled multiplex PCR. Concerning the study's data processing: Nucleated cell counts per sample were estimated from amplification of reference gene primers within the assay. To quantify the absolute abundance of each unique TCRbeta CDR3 rearrangement, sequence reads were collapsed and filtered. For each sample, productive Simpson clonality was calculated by taking the square root of Simpson's diversity index across productive rearrangements. TCRdb's version of the immuneACCESS table is confined to in-frame rearrangements and falls short of the full clone set. An unresolved V gene accounts for under half of the shortfall where checked; the remainder is of unknown origin. D and trimming were read from the DNA, whereas the V and J calls and clone size are those reported in that table. For this sample there are about 75,000 clones; under 90% appear just once. Jointly, the top ten make up over 2.5% of the sample.

This sequence originates from a human donor in a cohort sampled during active COVID-19. In this chain, TRBV18 is recombined with TRBJ2-2, and the D gene may be TRBD1, 7 bases matching. Material for sequencing was peripheral blood. The CDR3 sequence is CASSRQGGSTGELFF. The bases read TGTGCCAGCTCACGGCAGGGGGGAAGCACCGGGGAGCTGTTTTTT.